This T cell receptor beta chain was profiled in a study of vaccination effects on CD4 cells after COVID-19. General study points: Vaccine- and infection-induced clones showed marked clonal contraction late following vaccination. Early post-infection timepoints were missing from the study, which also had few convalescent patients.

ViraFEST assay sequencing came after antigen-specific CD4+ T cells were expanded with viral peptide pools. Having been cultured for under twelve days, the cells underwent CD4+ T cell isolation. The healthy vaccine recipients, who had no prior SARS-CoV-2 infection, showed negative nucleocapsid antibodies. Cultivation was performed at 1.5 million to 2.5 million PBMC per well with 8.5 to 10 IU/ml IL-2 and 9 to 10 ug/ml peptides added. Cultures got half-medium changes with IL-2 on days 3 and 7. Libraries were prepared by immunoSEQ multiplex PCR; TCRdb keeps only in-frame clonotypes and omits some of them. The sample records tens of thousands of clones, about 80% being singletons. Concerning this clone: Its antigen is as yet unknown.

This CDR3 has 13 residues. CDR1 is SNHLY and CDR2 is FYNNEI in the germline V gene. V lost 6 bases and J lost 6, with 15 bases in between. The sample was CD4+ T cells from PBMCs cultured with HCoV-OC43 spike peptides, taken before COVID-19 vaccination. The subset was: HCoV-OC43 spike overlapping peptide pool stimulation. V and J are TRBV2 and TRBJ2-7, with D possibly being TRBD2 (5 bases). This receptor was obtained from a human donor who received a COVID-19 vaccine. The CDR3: CASSRGRFVEQYV. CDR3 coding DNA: TGTGCCAGCAGCCGGGGAAGGTTCGTCGAGCAGTACGTC.